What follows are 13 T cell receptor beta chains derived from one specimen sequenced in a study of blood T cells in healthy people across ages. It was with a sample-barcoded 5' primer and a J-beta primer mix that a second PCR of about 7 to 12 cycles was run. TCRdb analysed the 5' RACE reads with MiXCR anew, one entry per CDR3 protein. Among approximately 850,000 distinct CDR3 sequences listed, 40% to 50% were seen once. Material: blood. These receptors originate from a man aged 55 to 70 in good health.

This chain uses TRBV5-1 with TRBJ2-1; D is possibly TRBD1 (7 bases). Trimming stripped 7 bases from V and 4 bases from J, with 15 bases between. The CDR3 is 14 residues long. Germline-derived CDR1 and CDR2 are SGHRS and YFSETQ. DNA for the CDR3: TGCGCCAGCGCAACAGGGGAGGAGTACAATGAGCAGTTCTTC. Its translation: CASATGEEYNEQFF.

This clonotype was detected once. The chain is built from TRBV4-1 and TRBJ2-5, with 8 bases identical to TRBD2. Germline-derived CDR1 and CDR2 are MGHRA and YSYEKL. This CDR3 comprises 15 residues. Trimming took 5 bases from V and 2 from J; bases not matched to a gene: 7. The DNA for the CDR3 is TGCGCCAGCAGCGGCCGGACTAGCTATCAAGAGACCCAGTACTTC. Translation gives CASSGRTSYQETQYF.

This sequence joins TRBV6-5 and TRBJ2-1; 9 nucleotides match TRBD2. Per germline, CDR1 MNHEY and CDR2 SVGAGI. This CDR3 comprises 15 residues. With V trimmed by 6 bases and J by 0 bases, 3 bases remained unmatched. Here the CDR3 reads CASRGLAHSYNEQFF. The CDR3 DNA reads TGTGCCAGCAGAGGACTAGCGCACTCCTACAATGAGCAGTTCTTC.

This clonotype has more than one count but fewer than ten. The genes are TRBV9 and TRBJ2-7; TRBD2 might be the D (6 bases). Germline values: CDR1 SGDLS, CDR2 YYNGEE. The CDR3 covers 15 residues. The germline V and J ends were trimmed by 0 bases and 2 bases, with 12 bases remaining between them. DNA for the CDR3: TGTGCCAGCAGCGTAGAAAGCGGGCCTACCTACGAGCAGTACTTC. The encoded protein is CASSVESGPTYEQYF.

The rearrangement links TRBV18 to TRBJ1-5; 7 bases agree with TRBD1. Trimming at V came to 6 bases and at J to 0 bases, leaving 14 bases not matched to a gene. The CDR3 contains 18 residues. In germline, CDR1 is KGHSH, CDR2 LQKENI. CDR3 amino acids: CASSPVYTGAGSNQPQHF. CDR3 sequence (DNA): TGTGCCAGCTCGCCCGTGTATACAGGGGCAGGTAGCAATCAGCCCCAGCATTTT.

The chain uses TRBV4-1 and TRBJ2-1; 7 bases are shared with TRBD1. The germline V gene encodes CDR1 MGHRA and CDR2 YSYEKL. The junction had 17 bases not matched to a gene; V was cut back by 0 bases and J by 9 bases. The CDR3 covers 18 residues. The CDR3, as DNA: TGCGCCAGCAGCCAAGATTCAAGTGAGGCCAGGGGGTCCGGTGAGCAGTTCTTC. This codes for CASSQDSSEARGSGEQFF.

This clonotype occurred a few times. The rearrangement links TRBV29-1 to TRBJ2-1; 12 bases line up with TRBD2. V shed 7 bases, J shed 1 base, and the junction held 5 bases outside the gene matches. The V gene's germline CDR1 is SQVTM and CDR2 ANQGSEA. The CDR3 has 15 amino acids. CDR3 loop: CSGATSGGSYNEQFF. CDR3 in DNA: TGCAGCGGTGCGACTAGCGGGGGATCCTACAATGAGCAGTTCTTC.

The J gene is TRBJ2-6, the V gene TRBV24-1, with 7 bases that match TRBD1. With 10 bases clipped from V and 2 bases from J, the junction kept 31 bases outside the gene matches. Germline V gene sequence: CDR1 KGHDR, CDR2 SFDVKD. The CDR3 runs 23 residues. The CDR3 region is CATTRKYPFRGRLGRTGANVLTF. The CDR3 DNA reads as TGTGCCACAACCCGTAAATATCCTTTTAGGGGGCGACTGGGGCGGACTGGGGCCAACGTCCTGACTTTC.

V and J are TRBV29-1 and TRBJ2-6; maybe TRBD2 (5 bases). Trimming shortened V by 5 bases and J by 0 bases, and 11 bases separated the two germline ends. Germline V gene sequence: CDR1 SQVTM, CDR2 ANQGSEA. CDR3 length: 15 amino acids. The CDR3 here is CSVPMGSSGANVLTF. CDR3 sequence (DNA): TGCAGCGTTCCCATGGGGAGCTCTGGGGCCAACGTCCTGACTTTC.

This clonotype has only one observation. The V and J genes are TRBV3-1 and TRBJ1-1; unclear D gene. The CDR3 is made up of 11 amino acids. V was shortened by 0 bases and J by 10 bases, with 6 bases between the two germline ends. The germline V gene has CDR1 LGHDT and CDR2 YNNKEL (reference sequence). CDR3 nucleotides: TGTGCCAGCAGCCAAGAAAGTGGAGCTTTCTTT. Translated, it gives CASSQESGAFF. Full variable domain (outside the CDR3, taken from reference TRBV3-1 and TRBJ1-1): DTAVSQTPKYLVTQMGNDKSIKCEQNLGHDTMYWYKQDSKKFLKIMFSYNNKELIINETVPNRFSPKSPDKAHLNLHINSLELGDSAVYFCASSQESGAFFGQGTRLTVV.

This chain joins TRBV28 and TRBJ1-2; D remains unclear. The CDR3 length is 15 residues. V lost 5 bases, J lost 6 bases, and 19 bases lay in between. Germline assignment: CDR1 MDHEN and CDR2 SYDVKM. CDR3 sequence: CASSIGPPRINGYTF. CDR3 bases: TGTGCCAGCAGTATCGGGCCCCCCAGAATAAATGGCTACACCTTC.

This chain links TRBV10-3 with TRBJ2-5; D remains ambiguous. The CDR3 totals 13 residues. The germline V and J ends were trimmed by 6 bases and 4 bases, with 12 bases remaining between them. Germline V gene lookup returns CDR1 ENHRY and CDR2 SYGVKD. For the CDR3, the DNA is TGTGCCATCAGCCTTAGCATGACAGAGACCCAGTACTTC. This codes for CAISLSMTETQYF.

The CDR3 region has the DNA TGTGCCAGCAAGACTAGCGGGGGTGTCTACAATGAGCAGTTCTTC. Translated: CASKTSGGVYNEQFF. The genes are TRBV7-2 and TRBJ2-1; 12 bases line up with TRBD2. The CDR3 extends over 15 amino acids. CDR1 is SGHTA and CDR2 is FQGNSA in the germline V gene. With V trimmed by 7 bases and J by 3 bases, 4 bases remained unmatched.